The 14 T cell receptor beta chains below all came from one sample that was sequenced in a study of regulatory T cells in long-lasting Graves disease. Time point described: newly diagnosed GD, antithyroid drugs for less than 3 months. Scientists built the TCR library using RNA that was extracted from PBMCs. Both iRepertoire HTBI primers and Arm-PCR of CDR3 regions were used to build the TCR beta libraries. Using its own MiXCR run on the multiplex PCR reads, TCRdb lists one record per CDR3 protein. The sample gives hundreds of thousands of distinct CDR3 sequences, roughly 16% of which show up once; 15% to 20% is in the top ten. These data also formed part of another study, on T cells in Graves' hyperthyroidism and ophthalmopathy.

The material was peripheral blood mononuclear cells (PBMCs), obtained at new diagnosis, from a patient treated with antithyroid drugs. The receptor set was obtained from a woman in her 30s with Graves disease.

This clonotype was counted between two and nine times. One end of the junction is discordant with germline, which a read error may explain. V and J are TRBV28 and TRBJ2-1, with 9 bases matching TRBD2. Germline CDR1 reads MDHEN; CDR2 reads SYDVKM. The CDR3 has 13 amino acids. The CDR3 coding sequence is TGTGCCAGCAGTTCGCCCCCGGGACTAGCAGGAGTCTTC. Protein sequence: CASSSPPGLAGVF.

This clonotype was found a few times. CDR3 in amino acids: CAWSMVADTQYF. CDR3 nucleotide sequence: TGTGCCTGGAGTATGGTGGCAGATACGCAGTATTTT. The chain carries TRBV30 and TRBJ2-3; D remains ambiguous. Germline CDR1 is GTSNPN and CDR2 is SVGIG (reference sequence). The CDR3 loop spans 12 amino acids. V dropped 2 bases and J dropped 4 bases, with 7 bases sitting between them. The variable domain in full, with the rest retrieved from reference TRBV30 and TRBJ2-3, is SQTIHQWPATLVQPVGSPLSLECTVEGTSNPNLYWYRQAAGRGLQLLFYSVGIGQISSEVPQNLSASRPQDRQFILSSKKLLLSDSGFYLCAWSMVADTQYFGPGTRLTVL.

This clonotype was counted many times. The chain combines TRBV6-1 with TRBJ1-1; the D gene is possibly TRBD1 (6 bases). Germline V gives CDR1 MNHNS, CDR2 SASEGT. The CDR3 runs 15 residues. Trimming left V 6 bases short and J 11 bases short, with 25 bases between. The CDR3 DNA reads TGTGCCAGCAGGGATCCTTCGACAGGAAGTGGGGGGGCTTTCTTT. This gives the protein CASRDPSTGSGGAFF.

There are a few counts of this clonotype. This chain joins TRBV20-1 and TRBJ2-5; no reliable D call. CDR1 and CDR2 (germline): DFQATT, SNEGSKA (reference sequence). The CDR3 runs 13 residues. Trimming removed 2 bases at V and 3 bases at J, with 10 bases between. CDR3 residues: CSARNPRKETQYF. The CDR3 DNA follows: TGCAGTGCTAGAAATCCCAGGAAAGAGACCCAGTACTTC.

There are many counts of this clonotype. The chain employs TRBV7-2 and TRBJ1-4; D may be TRBD1 (6 bases). Germline loops: CDR1 SGHTA, CDR2 FQGNSA. Trimming took off 4 bases at V and 5 bases at J, with 14 bases between the two ends. The CDR3 consists of 15 residues. In DNA form, the CDR3 reads TGTGCCAGCAGCTCAGCCAGGGGCAGGAATGAAAAACTGTTTTTT. Translated, it gives CASSSARGRNEKLFF.

V is TRBV7-2 and J is TRBJ2-1; 15 bases are a match to TRBD2. The CDR3 is 16 amino acids. J lost 7 bases, V lost 4 bases, and 5 bases had no gene match. Germline CDR1 is SGHTA and CDR2 is FQGNSA. CDR3 sequence: CASSSRTSGRVNEQFF. DNA of the CDR3: TGTGCCAGCAGCTCCCGGACTAGCGGGAGGGTAAATGAGCAGTTCTTC.

The chain recombines TRBV11-2 with TRBJ1-2; 7 nucleotides align to TRBD1. V trimming: 6 bases; J trimming: 7 bases; junction bases outside the gene matches: 5. This CDR3 has 12 amino acids. Germline V gene sequence: CDR1 SGHAT, CDR2 FQNNGV. The CDR3 spells CASRRQGAGYTF. The CDR3, as DNA: TGTGCCAGCAGGCGACAGGGAGCTGGCTACACCTTC. The whole variable domain, remainder taken from reference TRBV11-2 and TRBJ1-2, is EAGVAQSPRYKIIEKRQSVAFWCNPISGHATLYWYQQILGQGPKLLIQFQNNGVVDDSQLPKDRFSAERLKGVDSTLKIQPAKLEDSAVYLCASRRQGAGYTFGSGTRLTVV.

This clonotype was recorded a few times. The chain employs TRBV30 and TRBJ1-2, with a tentative D call TRBD1 (5 bases). Trimming removed 2 bases at V and 4 bases at J, with 8 bases between. CDR3 length: 12 amino acids. From germline, CDR1 is GTSNPN and CDR2 SVGIG (reference sequence). The chain's CDR3 is CAWSRDSYGYTF. CDR3 bases: TGTGCCTGGAGTCGAGACAGCTATGGCTACACCTTC.

This clonotype showed up many times. The chain joins TRBV30 to TRBJ1-1; no definite D call. This CDR3 spans 12 amino acids. Trimming took off 7 bases at V and 0 bases at J, with 9 bases between the two ends. Germline V gene sequence: CDR1 GTSNPN, CDR2 SVGIG (reference sequence). CDR3 sequence: CALRTVNTEAFF. The DNA of the CDR3 is TGTGCCTTAAGGACGGTGAACACTGAAGCTTTCTTT. Looking up the rest from reference TRBV30 and TRBJ1-1 gives the full variable domain: SQTIHQWPATLVQPVGSPLSLECTVEGTSNPNLYWYRQAAGRGLQLLFYSVGIGQISSEVPQNLSASRPQDRQFILSSKKLLLSDSGFYLCALRTVNTEAFFGQGTRLTVV.

The rearrangement links TRBV10-1 to TRBJ2-3; 10 positions match TRBD2. The length of the CDR3 is 16 residues. Germline V gene lookup returns CDR1 WNHNN and CDR2 SYGVQD (reference sequence). Trimming removed 4 bases from V and 5 bases from J; junction bases left unmatched: 9. DNA of the CDR3: TGCGCCAGCAGTGTTGGGCTAGCGGGAGTTAAAGATACGCAGTATTTT. Its translation is CASSVGLAGVKDTQYF.

This clonotype has at least ten counts. The J gene is TRBJ1-5, the V gene TRBV7-8, with 7 bases lining up with TRBD1. Germline V gene data show CDR1 as SGHVS and CDR2 as FQNEAQ. The CDR3 covers 16 residues. The V and J ends lost 0 bases and 7 bases, in that order; junction bases with no gene match: 9. DNA of the CDR3: TGTGCCAGCAGCTTAGCAGAGGGGGCGGTTTCACAGCCCCAGCATTTT. Residues: CASSLAEGAVSQPQHF.

The chain joins TRBV3-1 to TRBJ1-4; the D gene is possibly TRBD1 (5 bases). From germline, CDR1 is LGHDT and CDR2 YNNKEL (reference sequence). With 4 bases removed from V and 8 bases from J, the gap between germline ends came to 26 bases. The CDR3 runs 18 residues. The DNA for the CDR3 is TGTGCCAGCAGCCGGCCGGTGCTTTCCTGGGGACGGAACGAAAAACTGTTTTTT. Protein sequence: CASSRPVLSWGRNEKLFF.

The gene calls are TRBV5-6 and TRBJ2-7; D perhaps matches TRBD1 (6 bases). The CDR3 has 16 residues. The germline V gene encodes CDR1 SGHDT and CDR2 YYEEEE. Trimming shortened V by 7 bases and J by 7 bases, and 27 bases separated the two germline ends. The CDR3 loop is CASELLAEITGNEQYF. The CDR3 DNA reads as TGTGCCAGCGAATTACTCGCCGAGATCACAGGGAATGAGCAGTACTTC.

In its sample, this clonotype was seen a few times. An end of the junction differs from the germline gene, which may be a read error. V and J are TRBV11-3 and TRBJ2-3, with 7 bases that match TRBD2. This CDR3 comprises 15 residues. CDR1 and CDR2 from the germline V gene are SGHNT and YENEEA. The CDR3 DNA follows: TGTACCAGCAGCCACGGGGGGACCGGCACAGATACGCAGTATTTT. Translating it yields CTSSHGGTGTDTQYF.